Sequencing of this T cell receptor (beta chain) was carried out in a study of T cells in Graves' hyperthyroidism and ophthalmopathy. General observations from the study: Blood shared most expanded thyroid clonotypes above 0.001.

Researchers defined stable Graves' hyperthyroidism as no ophthalmopathy progression within 18 months. RNA transcripts provided the source from which TCR beta CDR3 regions were amplified. First-round RT-PCR targeting the TCR CDR3 was performed with the HTBI primer set. One entry per CDR3 protein results from TCRdb running MiXCR on the multiplex PCR reads. The sample lists approximately 430,000 distinct CDR3 sequences, 15% to 17% seen once, with 14% in the top ten. The V gene lost 8 bases and the J gene lost 2 bases, with 16 bases spanning the gap. The CDR3 extends over 14 amino acids. In its sample, this clonotype was seen a few times. What it binds is not known.

What was sequenced was blood. This chain uses TRBV12-3 or TRBV12-4 with TRBJ2-7, with no clear D. The origin of this receptor is a woman in her late teens or twenties with Graves' hyperthyroidism. CDR3 residues: CASSFTGPTYEQYF. CDR3 sequence (DNA): TGTGCCAGCTCCTTTACCGGGCCGACCTACGAGCAGTACTTC.